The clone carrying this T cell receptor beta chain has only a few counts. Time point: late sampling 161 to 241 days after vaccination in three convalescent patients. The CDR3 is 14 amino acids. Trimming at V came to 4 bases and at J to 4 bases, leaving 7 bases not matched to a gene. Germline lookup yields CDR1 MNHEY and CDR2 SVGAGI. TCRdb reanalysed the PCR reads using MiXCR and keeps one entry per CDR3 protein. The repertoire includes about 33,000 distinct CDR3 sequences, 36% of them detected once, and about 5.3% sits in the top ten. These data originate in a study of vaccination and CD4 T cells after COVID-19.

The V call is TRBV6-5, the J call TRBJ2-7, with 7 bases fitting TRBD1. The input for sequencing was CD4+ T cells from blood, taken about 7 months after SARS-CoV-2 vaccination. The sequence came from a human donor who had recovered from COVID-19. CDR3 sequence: CASSSETGWYEQYF. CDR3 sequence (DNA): TGTGCCAGCAGTTCCGAGACAGGGTGGTACGAGCAGTACTTC.